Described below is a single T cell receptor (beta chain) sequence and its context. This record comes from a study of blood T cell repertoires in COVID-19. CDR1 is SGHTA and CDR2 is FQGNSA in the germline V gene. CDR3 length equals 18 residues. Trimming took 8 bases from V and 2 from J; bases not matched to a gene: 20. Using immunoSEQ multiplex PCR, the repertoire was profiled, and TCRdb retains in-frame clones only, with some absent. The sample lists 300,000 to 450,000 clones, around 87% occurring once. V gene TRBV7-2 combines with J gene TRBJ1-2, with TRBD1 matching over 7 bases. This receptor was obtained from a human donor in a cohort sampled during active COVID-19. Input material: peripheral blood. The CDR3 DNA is TGTGCCAGCGGATGGAAACGGGGACAGTCGGGTATAAACTATGGCTACACCTTC. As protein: CASGWKRGQSGINYGYTF.